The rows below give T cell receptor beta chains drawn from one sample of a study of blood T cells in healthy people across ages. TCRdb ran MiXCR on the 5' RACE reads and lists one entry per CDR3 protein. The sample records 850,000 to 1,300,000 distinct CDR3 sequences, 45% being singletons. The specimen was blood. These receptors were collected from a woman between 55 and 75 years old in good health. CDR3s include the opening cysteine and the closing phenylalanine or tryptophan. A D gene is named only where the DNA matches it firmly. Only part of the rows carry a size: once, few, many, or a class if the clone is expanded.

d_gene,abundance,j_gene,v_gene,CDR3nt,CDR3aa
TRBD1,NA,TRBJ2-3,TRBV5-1,TGCGCCAGCAGATTGGTCGGGACAGGGACGAGCACAGATACGCAGTATTTT,CASRLVGTGTSTDTQYF
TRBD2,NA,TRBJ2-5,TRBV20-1,TGCAGTGCTAGGCGGGGGGAGGCCGTGAGAGAGACCCAGTACTTC,CSARRGEAVRETQYF
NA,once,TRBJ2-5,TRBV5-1,TGCGCCAGCAGCTTGGATTTTGATGGGACCCAGTACTTC,CASSLDFDGTQYF
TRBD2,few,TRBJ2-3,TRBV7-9,TGTGCCAGCAGCGCACGACTAGCGGATACGCAGTATTTT,CASSARLADTQYF
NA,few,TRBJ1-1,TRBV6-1,TGTGCCAGCAGTGTTCGCGCGAACACTGAAGCTTTCTTT,CASSVRANTEAFF
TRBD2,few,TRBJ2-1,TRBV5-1,TGCGCCAGCAGCCCGCAGGGCAGCGGGAGGGCCGGCAATGAGCAGTTCTTC,CASSPQGSGRAGNEQFF
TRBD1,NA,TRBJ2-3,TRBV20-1,TGCAGTGCTAGAGATTGGACAGGGCTCCGAGATACGCAGTATTTT,CSARDWTGLRDTQYF
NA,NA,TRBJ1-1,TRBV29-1,TGCAGCGGAGGGGTGGCTTTCTTT,CSGGVAFF
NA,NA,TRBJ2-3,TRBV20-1,TGCAGTGCTAGAGATACCCGACGGGCTCGCACAGATACGCAGTATTTT,CSARDTRRARTDTQYF
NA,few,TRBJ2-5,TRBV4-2,TGTGCCAGCAGCCAATCGCAGGGACAAGAGTGGACCCAGTACTTC,CASSQSQGQEWTQYF
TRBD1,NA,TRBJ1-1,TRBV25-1,TGTGCCACCAGTGAAGACGGGACAGGGGGGAAAGCTTTCTTT,CATSEDGTGGKAFF
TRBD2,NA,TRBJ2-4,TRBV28,TGTGCCAGCAGCCCCGCTACTAGCGGGAGGGCTCCTACCAAAAACATTCAGTACTTC,CASSPATSGRAPTKNIQYF
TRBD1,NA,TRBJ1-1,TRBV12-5,TGTGCTAGTGGCATGGACAGGGGATCAGCTTTCTTT,CASGMDRGSAFF
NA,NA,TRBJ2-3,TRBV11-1,TGTGCCAGCATGGGGAGAGACACAGATACGCAGTATTTT,CASMGRDTDTQYF
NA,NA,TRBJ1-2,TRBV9,TGTGCCAGCAGCGTAGGGGTCTCTGGCTACACCTTC,CASSVGVSGYTF
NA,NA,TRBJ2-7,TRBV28,TGTGCCAGCAGTTTATCCGGACAAGCCTACGAGCAGTACTTC,CASSLSGQAYEQYF
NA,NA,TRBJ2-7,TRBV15,TGTCCCACCAGCAGAGATTGGTCCCAGAAGTTACAGAGAAGAGAGGACGAGCAGTACTTC,CPTSRDWSQKLQRREDEQYF
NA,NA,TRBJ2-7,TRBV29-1,TGCAGCGTTGAAGATCTTCGGGCCCGAGAGTACTTC,CSVEDLRAREYF
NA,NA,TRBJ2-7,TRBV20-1,TGCAGTGCTATGACAGGTGACGAGCAGTACTTC,CSAMTGDEQYF
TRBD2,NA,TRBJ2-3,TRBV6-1,TGTGCCAGCAGTGCACTAGCGGGAGTCACCACAGATACGCAGTATTTT,CASSALAGVTTDTQYF
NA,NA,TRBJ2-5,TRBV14,TGTGCCAGCAGCCAAGTGGTCGGAATTCGGGAGACTCAGTACTTC,CASSQVVGIRETQYF
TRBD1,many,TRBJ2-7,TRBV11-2,TGTGCCAGCAGCTTCAACGGACAGGAAAACTCCTACGAGCAGTACTTC,CASSFNGQENSYEQYF
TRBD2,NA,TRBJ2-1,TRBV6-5,TGTGCCAGCAGTGCATCCGGGACTAGCAATGAGCAGTTCTTC,CASSASGTSNEQFF
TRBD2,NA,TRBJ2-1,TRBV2,TGTGCCAGCAGTGGACTAGCGGTAGTTTACAATGAGCAGTTCTTC,CASSGLAVVYNEQFF
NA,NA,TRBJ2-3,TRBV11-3,TGTGCCAGCAGCTTACAGAGAGGTGAATCGGTTACAGATACGCAGTATTTT,CASSLQRGESVTDTQYF
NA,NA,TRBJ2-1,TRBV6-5,TGTGCCAGCAATTACCTTGGGGGGACTCTATCCTACAATGAGCAGTTCTTC,CASNYLGGTLSYNEQFF
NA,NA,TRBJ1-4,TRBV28,TGTGCCAGCAGTTCGTACAGGGTTTTTGCTAATGAAAAACTGTTTTTT,CASSSYRVFANEKLFF
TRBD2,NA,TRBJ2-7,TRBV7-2,TGTGCCAGCGGCTTAGACCTGACTAGCAGCTCCTACAATGAGCAGTACTTC,CASGLDLTSSSYNEQYF
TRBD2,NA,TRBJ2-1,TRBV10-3,TGTGCCATCCCCCCGGGGACTAGCGGGAGAAATGAGCAGTTCTTC,CAIPPGTSGRNEQFF
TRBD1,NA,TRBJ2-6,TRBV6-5,TGTGCCAGCAGTTACTCGCGGCAGGGGGTTACGGCTGGGGCCAACGTCCTGACTTTC,CASSYSRQGVTAGANVLTF
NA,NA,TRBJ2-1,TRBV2,TGTGCCAGCAAAGCAGTAGGGGGGCTGGAGACCCAGTTCTTC,CASKAVGGLETQFF
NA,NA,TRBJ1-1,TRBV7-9,TGTGCCAGCAGCTTAGAACATGTTGAAGCTTTCTTT,CASSLEHVEAFF
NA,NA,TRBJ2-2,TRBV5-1,TGCGCCAGCACCCAGCGGAACACCGGGGAGCTGTTTTTT,CASTQRNTGELFF
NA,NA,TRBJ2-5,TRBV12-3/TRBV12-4,TGTGCCAGCAGCTCCGCGACCGAGACGCAAGAGACCCAGTACTTC,CASSSATETQETQYF
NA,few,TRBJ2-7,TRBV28,TGTGCCAGCACTCAGGATCCACTCACCGAGCAGTACTTC,CASTQDPLTEQYF
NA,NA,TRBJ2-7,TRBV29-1,TGCAGCGTTGAGGTGGAGTTCTACGAGCAGTACTTC,CSVEVEFYEQYF
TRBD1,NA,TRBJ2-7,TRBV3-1,TGTGCCAGCAGCCAAGTTGCCGACAGGGCTCACGAGCAGTACTTC,CASSQVADRAHEQYF
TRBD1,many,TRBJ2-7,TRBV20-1,TGCAGTGCTAGCGGACAACAGGGGAACTACGAGCAGTACTTC,CSASGQQGNYEQYF
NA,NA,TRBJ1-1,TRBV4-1,TGCGCCAGCAGCCAGTTGGGGAGGGAGACTGAAGCTTTCTTT,CASSQLGRETEAFF
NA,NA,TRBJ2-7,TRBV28,TGTGCCAGCAGTCCCCCCATGGAGGGGACGTACGAGCAGTACTTC,CASSPPMEGTYEQYF
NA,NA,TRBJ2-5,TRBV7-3,TGTGCCAGCAGTAGATACGGGACCCAAGAGACCCAGTACTTC,CASSRYGTQETQYF
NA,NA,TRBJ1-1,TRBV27,TGTGCCAGCAGTCCCAACCCACTCACTGAAGCTTTCTTT,CASSPNPLTEAFF
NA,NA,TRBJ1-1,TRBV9,TGTGCCAGCAGCGTAGGGAAGGGTAGGAACACTGAAGCTTTCTTT,CASSVGKGRNTEAFF
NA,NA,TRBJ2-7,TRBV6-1,TGTGCCAGCAGTGATCAGTTCCCCTACGAGCAGTACTTC,CASSDQFPYEQYF
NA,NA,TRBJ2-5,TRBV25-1,TGTGCCAGCAGTGACCCGACCGGGTACCAAGAGACCCAGTACTTC,CASSDPTGYQETQYF
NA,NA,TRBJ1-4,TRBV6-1,TGTGCCAGCAGTGAAGGGACCGAAGATGAAAAACTGTTTTTT,CASSEGTEDEKLFF
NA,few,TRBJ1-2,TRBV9,TGTGCCAGCAGCGTAGACGGGACAAGGACCTATGGCTACACCTTC,CASSVDGTRTYGYTF
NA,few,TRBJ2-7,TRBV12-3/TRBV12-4,TGTGCCAGCAGTGCATCCTTACTAGGGGAGCAGTACTTC,CASSASLLGEQYF
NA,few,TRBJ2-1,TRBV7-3,TGTGCCAGCAGCTTAAGTCCCGAGAGGAGCTCCTACAATGAGCAGTTCTTC,CASSLSPERSSYNEQFF
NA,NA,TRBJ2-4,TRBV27,TGTGCCAGCAGCTTGATAGGGGGGGCCAAAAACATTCAGTACTTC,CASSLIGGAKNIQYF
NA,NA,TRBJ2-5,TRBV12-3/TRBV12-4,TGTGCCAGCAGTTCGTCAGGGACGGGAGAGACCCAGTACTTC,CASSSSGTGETQYF
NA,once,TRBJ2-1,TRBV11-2,TGTGCCAGCAGTGGGGGCGGGAGAAGCTACAATGAGCAGTTCTTC,CASSGGGRSYNEQFF
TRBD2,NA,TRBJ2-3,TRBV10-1,TGCGCCAGCAGTGCCGGGACTAGTTCAGCGGATACGCAGTATTTT,CASSAGTSSADTQYF
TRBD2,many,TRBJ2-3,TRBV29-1,TGCAGCGTTGGCGCTAGCGGTGGCACAGATACGCAGTATTTT,CSVGASGGTDTQYF
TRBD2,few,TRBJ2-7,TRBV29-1,TGCAGCGTTGAGGGTGGGACTAGCGAAAAGACCTACGAGCAGTACTTC,CSVEGGTSEKTYEQYF